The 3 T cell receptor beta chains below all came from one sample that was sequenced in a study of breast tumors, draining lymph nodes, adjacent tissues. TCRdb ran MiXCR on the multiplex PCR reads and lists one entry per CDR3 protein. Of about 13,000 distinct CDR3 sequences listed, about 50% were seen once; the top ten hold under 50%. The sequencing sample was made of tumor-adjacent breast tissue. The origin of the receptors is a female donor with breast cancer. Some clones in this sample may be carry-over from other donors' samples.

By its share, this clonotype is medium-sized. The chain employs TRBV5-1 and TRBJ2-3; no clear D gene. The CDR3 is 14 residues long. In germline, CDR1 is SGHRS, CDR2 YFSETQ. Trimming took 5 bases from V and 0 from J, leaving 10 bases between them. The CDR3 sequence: CASSGSTSTDTQYF. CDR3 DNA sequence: TGCGCCAGCAGTGGAAGCACGAGCACAGATACGCAGTATTTT.

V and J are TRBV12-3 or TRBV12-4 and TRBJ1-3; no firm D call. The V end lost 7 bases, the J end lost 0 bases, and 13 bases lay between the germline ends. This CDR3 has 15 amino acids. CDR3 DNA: TGTGCCAGCACCATCATTGGAGGCTCTGGAAACACCATATATTTT. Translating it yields CASTIIGGSGNTIYF.

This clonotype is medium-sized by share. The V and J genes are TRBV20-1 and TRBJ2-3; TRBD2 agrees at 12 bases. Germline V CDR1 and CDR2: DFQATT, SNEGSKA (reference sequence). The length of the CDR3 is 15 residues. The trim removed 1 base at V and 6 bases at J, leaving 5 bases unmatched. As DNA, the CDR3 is TGCAGTGCTAGAGGGGCTAGCGGGAGGGCGGATACGCAGTATTTT. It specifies CSARGASGRADTQYF.